Following are 10 T cell receptor beta chains from one sample sequenced in a study of blood T cell repertoires in COVID-19. Here immunoSEQ multiplex PCR was the method, and the copy in TCRdb shows in-frame clones only, minus some. The table lists roughly 230,000 clones, about four fifths of them singletons. The sample consisted of peripheral blood. These receptors all stem from a man in his fifties or sixties with acute or convalescent COVID-19.

This chain uses TRBV30 with TRBJ2-7; 11 nucleotides align to TRBD1. With V trimmed by 6 bases and J by 9 bases, 10 bases remained unmatched. This CDR3 region has 13 residues. Germline V gives CDR1 GTSNPN, CDR2 SVGIG (reference sequence). CDR3 nucleotides: TGTGCCTGTCCGGGACAGGGGGGAGTGGGGCAGTACTTC. This encodes CACPGQGGVGQYF. The full variable domain, completed using reference TRBV30 and TRBJ2-7, is SQTIHQWPATLVQPVGSPLSLECTVEGTSNPNLYWYRQAAGRGLQLLFYSVGIGQISSEVPQNLSASRPQDRQFILSSKKLLLSDSGFYLCACPGQGGVGQYFGPGTRLTVT.

The J gene is TRBJ1-2, the V gene TRBV5-5, with TRBD1 as a possible D gene (5 bases). Germline CDR1 and CDR2: SGHKS and YYEKEE (reference sequence). Deletions cut 4 bases from V and 1 base from J, with 8 bases between. The CDR3 loop spans 13 amino acids. CDR3 DNA sequence: TGTGCCAGCAGCCCGACAGATAACTATGGCTACACCTTC. Amino acid sequence: CASSPTDNYGYTF.

The genes are TRBV28 and TRBJ1-2, with 10 bases matching TRBD1. The germline V gene has CDR1 MDHEN and CDR2 SYDVKM. V was clipped by 3 bases and J by 7 bases; unmatched bases: 2. The CDR3 has 13 amino acids. CDR3 sequence: CASSFRTGGGYTF. CDR3 nucleotides: TGTGCCAGCAGTTTCAGGACAGGGGGTGGCTACACCTTC.

This sequence joins TRBV7-8 and TRBJ2-7, with 8 bases that match TRBD2. CDR1 is SGHVS and CDR2 is FQNEAQ in the germline V gene. V lost 4 bases and J lost 5; bases outside the gene matches: 10. The CDR3 consists of 15 residues. For the CDR3, the DNA is TGTGCCAGCAGCTCTTCCGGGACTAGTTCTAACGAGCAGTACTTC. Amino acids: CASSSSGTSSNEQYF.

This chain uses TRBV19 with TRBJ1-1, with D tentatively TRBD1 (6 bases). CDR1 is LNHDA, CDR2 SQIVND, per germline (reference sequence). This CDR3 contains 14 residues. V was clipped by 3 bases and J by 0 bases, with 8 bases between them. This CDR3 is CASSMRGMNTEAFF. The CDR3, as DNA: TGTGCCAGTAGTATGAGGGGGATGAACACTGAAGCTTTCTTT.

V usage is TRBV30 and J usage is TRBJ2-3; D is possibly TRBD1 (5 bases). CDR1 and CDR2 from the germline V gene are GTSNPN and SVGIG (reference sequence). This CDR3 comprises 12 residues. V was clipped by 4 bases and J by 4 bases, with 9 bases between them. The DNA of the CDR3 is TGTGCCTGGAAACAGGCTCCAGATACGCAGTATTTT. Its translation: CAWKQAPDTQYF.

V gene TRBV6-1 combines with J gene TRBJ1-6, with D tentatively TRBD1 (6 bases). There are 15 residues in the CDR3. V lost 3 bases, J lost 5 bases, and 11 bases lay in between. Germline CDR1 is MNHNS and CDR2 is SASEGT. In DNA form, the CDR3 reads TGTGCCAGCAGTGACCACAGGGACCATAATTCACCCCTCCACTTT. This translates into CASSDHRDHNSPLHF.

V is TRBV7-3 and J is TRBJ2-7; TRBD1 is a possible D gene (6 bases). This CDR3 has 15 amino acids. The V and J ends lost 2 bases and 4 bases respectively, with 15 bases between them. CDR1 and CDR2 from the germline V gene are SGHTA and FQGTGA. CDR3 protein: CASSLGAGEKYEQYF. CDR3 sequence (DNA): TGTGCCAGCAGCTTAGGGGCAGGGGAAAAGTACGAGCAGTACTTC.

J is TRBJ1-5 and V is TRBV2; D remains ambiguous. CDR3 length: 15 amino acids. The V end lost 2 bases, the J end lost 1 base, and 9 bases lay between the germline ends. Germline loops: CDR1 SNHLY, CDR2 FYNNEI. The CDR3 DNA reads as TGTGCCAGCAGTGAAACCAGCAGGAGCAATCAGCCCCAGCATTTT. Protein: CASSETSRSNQPQHF.

This clone appeared a single time. The chain links TRBV5-8 to TRBJ2-5; 10 positions agree with TRBD2. The CDR3 is made up of 15 amino acids. Germline CDR1 SGHTS, CDR2 YDEGEE. J gave up 7 bases and V 0 bases, and 6 bases lay outside the gene matches. The CDR3 sequence is CASSLVTSGDVTQYF. The CDR3 nucleotides are TGTGCCAGCAGCTTGGTTACTAGCGGGGATGTGACCCAGTACTTC. Full variable domain (rest looked up from reference TRBV5-8 and TRBJ2-5): EAGVTQSPTHLIKTRGQQATLRCSPISGHTSVYWYQQALGLGLQFLLWYDEGEERNRGNFPPRFSGRQFPNYSSELNVNALELEDSALYLCASSLVTSGDVTQYFGPGTRLLVL.